The 20 T cell receptor beta chains listed next were all sequenced from one sample in a study of T cells in Graves' hyperthyroidism and ophthalmopathy. RNA transcripts were the template for amplifying TCR beta CDR3 regions. TCR CDR3 regions were first amplified by RT-PCR with HTBI primers. TCRdb independently ran MiXCR on the multiplex PCR reads; one entry per CDR3 protein. The table has some 50,000 distinct CDR3 sequences, approximately 53% seen once. The sequenced sample was peripheral blood or thyroid tissue (not recorded which). The receptors shown here come from a man between 18 and 29 years old with Graves' hyperthyroidism.

Of note for this clonotype: No DNA is shown, since the ends of the CDR3 on it are uncertain; the CDR3 is the one TCRdb lists. The chain couples TRBV10-1 to TRBJ1-1; TRBD1 reflects the table's D call only, with no check against the DNA. The CDR3 contains 19 residues when both ends are counted. Germline V gene sequence: CDR1 WNHNN, CDR2 SYGVQD (reference sequence). This CDR3 is CAMYLCAASRAKSGTEAFF.

This clonotype was detected ten times or more. This rearrangement joins TRBV6-5 to TRBJ2-7; D gene ambiguous. Per the germline V gene, CDR1 is MNHEY and CDR2 is SVGAGI. CDR3 length: 12 amino acids. Between the trimmed V and J ends, which lost 5 bases and 6 bases, there was a span of 11 bases. CDR3 bases: TGTGCCAGCAGTACGAGGATTGGCGAGCAGTACTTC. It yields the protein CASSTRIGEQYF.

V gene TRBV9 combines with J gene TRBJ1-3; 9 positions match TRBD1. The CDR3 consists of 17 residues. The V gene end was trimmed by 3 bases and the J gene end by 0 bases; junction bases not matched to a gene: 7. CDR1 is SGDLS, CDR2 YYNGEE, per germline. CDR3 DNA sequence: TGTGCCAGCAGCGCATCACCGGGACAGGGCTCTGGAAACACCATATATTTT. This translates into CASSASPGQGSGNTIYF.

The chain carries TRBV29-1 and TRBJ1-1, with a tentative D call TRBD1 (5 bases). In germline, CDR1 is SQVTM, CDR2 ANQGSEA. The ends were cut back, 5 bases at V and 4 bases at J, with 17 bases in the middle. The CDR3 runs 14 residues. CDR3 sequence (DNA): TGCAGCGTTCGGTCAGTAGGGGTTGGCACTGAAGCTTTCTTT. Encoded protein: CSVRSVGVGTEAFF.

For this clonotype: This likely comes from a read error, as the CDR3 has no conserved phenylalanine or tryptophan at its end. This sequence joins TRBV7-9 and TRBJ1-1, with D unclear. The V and J ends lost 5 bases and 4 bases respectively, with 11 bases between them. Germline CDR1 and CDR2: SEHNR and FQNEAQ (reference sequence). The CDR3 has 13 amino acids. The CDR3: CASSLDPRTEAFS. CDR3 coding DNA: TGTGCCAGCAGCCTGGACCCGCGCACTGAAGCTTTCTCT.

The chain joins TRBV5-5 to TRBJ2-7, with TRBD1 matching 9 bases. The CDR3 runs to 14 residues. Trimming at V came to 9 bases and at J to 3 bases, leaving 10 bases not matched to a gene. Germline values: CDR1 SGHKS, CDR2 YYEKEE (reference sequence). CDR3 sequence: CAISDLGQGYEQYF. The DNA for the CDR3 is TGTGCCATCAGTGACTTGGGACAGGGCTACGAGCAGTACTTC.

The chain links TRBV5-5 to TRBJ2-7; D unresolved. The germline V and J ends were trimmed by 6 bases and 2 bases, with 15 bases remaining between them. CDR3 size: 14 residues. Germline V gene sequence: CDR1 SGHKS, CDR2 YYEKEE (reference sequence). CDR3 loop: CASMLGPGAYEQYF. The CDR3 DNA reads as TGTGCCAGCATGCTTGGGCCGGGCGCCTACGAGCAGTACTTC. The variable domain in full, completed from reference TRBV5-5 and TRBJ2-7, reads DAGVTQSPTHLIKTRGQQVTLRCSPISGHKSVSWYQQVLGQGPQFIFQYYEKEERGRGNFPDRFSARQFPNYSSELNVNALLLGDSALYLCASMLGPGAYEQYFGPGTRLTVT.

Regarding this clonotype: At one boundary the junction diverges from the germline segment, which might be a read error. The chain recombines TRBV7-6 with TRBJ2-7; the D gene is possibly TRBD1 (5 bases). This CDR3 is built from 18 residues. Germline lookup yields CDR1 SGHVS and CDR2 FNYEAQ. This chain's CDR3 is CASSLGVPSETATYKQYF. Here the CDR3 DNA reads TGTGCCAGCAGCTTAGGGGTCCCATCCGAGACAGCAACCTACAAGCAGTACTTC.

This clonotype was seen more than once but under ten times. The chain couples TRBV19 to TRBJ2-2; 7 bases are a match to TRBD1. CDR1 is LNHDA and CDR2 is SQIVND in the germline V gene (reference sequence). With 5 bases clipped from V and 4 bases from J, the junction kept 4 bases outside the gene matches. This CDR3 has 14 residues. The CDR3 loop reads CASSPGQSTGELFF. Here the CDR3 DNA reads TGTGCCAGTAGTCCGGGACAGTCCACCGGGGAGCTGTTTTTT.

This clonotype was detected many times. The rearrangement uses TRBV29-1 and TRBJ1-2; maybe TRBD1 (5 bases). The V and J ends lost 4 bases and 4 bases respectively, with 13 bases between them. Germline CDR1 and CDR2: SQVTM and ANQGSEA. The CDR3 runs to 13 residues. CDR3 sequence reads: CSVVRVQGYGYTF. The CDR3 DNA is TGCAGCGTTGTCAGGGTTCAGGGCTATGGCTACACCTTC. Filled out from reference TRBV29-1 and TRBJ1-2, the complete variable domain reads SAVISQKPSRDICQRGTSLTIQCQVDSQVTMMFWYRQQPGQSLTLIATANQGSEATYESGFVIDKFPISRPNLTFSTLTVSNMSPEDSSIYLCSVVRVQGYGYTFGSGTRLTVV.

This clonotype was observed many times. The CDR3 region is CASSLAGMNTGELFF. The CDR3 DNA follows: TGTGCCAGCAGTCTAGCGGGGATGAACACCGGGGAGCTGTTTTTT. V and J are TRBV2 and TRBJ2-2; TRBD2 agrees at 9 bases. CDR1 is SNHLY, CDR2 FYNNEI, per germline. The CDR3 runs to 15 residues. V shed 5 bases, J shed 1 base, and the junction held 2 bases outside the gene matches.

This clonotype was seen at least ten times. The V gene is TRBV7-2, the J gene TRBJ1-2, with a tentative D call TRBD1 (5 bases). The CDR3 totals 15 residues. V was shortened by 1 base and J by 0 bases, with 9 bases between the two germline ends. Germline lookup yields CDR1 SGHTA and CDR2 FQGNSA. CDR3 DNA sequence: TGTGCCAGCAGCTTAGTTTGGACAACTAACTATGGCTACACCTTC. It translates to CASSLVWTTNYGYTF.

This clonotype was detected many times. The chain joins TRBV7-2 to TRBJ2-5; 7 bases map to TRBD1. Losses at the gene ends were 5 bases for V and 4 bases for J; bases not matched to a gene: 10. Germline V CDR1 and CDR2: SGHTA, FQGNSA. The CDR3 contains 15 residues. CDR3 DNA: TGTGCCAGCAGCCCCCCAGGGGGACGAGGAGAGACCCAGTACTTC. Encoded protein: CASSPPGGRGETQYF.

There are many counts of this clonotype. The chain employs TRBV28 and TRBJ2-5; TRBD2 is a possible D gene (6 bases). Trimming removed 2 bases at V and 5 bases at J, with 9 bases between. The CDR3 consists of 13 residues. Germline CDR1 reads MDHEN; CDR2 reads SYDVKM. In DNA, the CDR3 is TGTGCCAGCAGTTTAAGCGGGTGGGAGACCCAGTACTTC. Translation: CASSLSGWETQYF. Using reference TRBV28 and TRBJ2-5 for the parts outside the CDR3, the full variable domain is DVKVTQSSRYLVKRTGEKVFLECVQDMDHENMFWYRQDPGLGLRLIYFSYDVKMKEKGDIPEGYSVSREKKERFSLILESASTNQTSMYLCASSLSGWETQYFGPGTRLLVL.

This clonotype was seen only a few times. The rearrangement uses TRBV15 and TRBJ2-5; tentative D call: TRBD1 (5 bases). Trimming shortened V by 5 bases and J by 0 bases, and 10 bases separated the two germline ends. The germline V gene has CDR1 LNHNV and CDR2 YYDKDF (reference sequence). The CDR3 is 14 residues long. The CDR3 region is CATSPAGNQETQYF. DNA of the CDR3: TGTGCCACCAGCCCGGCAGGGAACCAAGAGACCCAGTACTTC.

This clonotype was observed at least ten times. The CDR3 loop reads CASSQQNSASGELFF. For the CDR3, the DNA is TGCGCCAGCAGCCAACAAAACAGTGCATCCGGGGAGCTGTTTTTT. The chain is built from TRBV4-3 and TRBJ2-2; D call uncertain. CDR1 is LGHNA and CDR2 is YSLEER in the germline V gene. The CDR3 has 15 amino acids. V gave up 2 bases and J gave up 6 bases, with 13 bases separating them.

Only one count was recorded for this clonotype. The CDR3: CASSLHGMIEQYF. In DNA form, the CDR3 reads TGTGCCAGCAGCTTGCACGGTATGATAGAGCAGTACTTC. J is TRBJ2-7 and V is TRBV7-2; D is uncertain. V dropped 3 bases and J dropped 7 bases, with 13 bases sitting between them. CDR1 and CDR2 (germline): SGHTA, FQGNSA. The CDR3 totals 13 residues.

This clonotype came up a few times. This sequence joins TRBV7-2 and TRBJ2-2; 7 bases are a match to TRBD1. Losses at the gene ends were 10 bases for V and 4 bases for J; bases not matched to a gene: 3. CDR3 length equals 12 residues. Germline CDR1 reads SGHTA; CDR2 reads FQGNSA. DNA for the CDR3: TGTGCCAACAGGGGTGGCACCGGGGAGCTGTTTTTT. Its translation: CANRGGTGELFF.

This clonotype occurred a few times. The chain is built from TRBV28 and TRBJ2-3; TRBD2 might be the D (5 bases). V was trimmed by 7 bases and J by 5 bases, leaving 13 bases between them. The CDR3 is 13 amino acids. CDR1 is MDHEN, CDR2 SYDVKM, per germline. The CDR3 reads CASNLIAKDTQYF. CDR3 in DNA: TGTGCCAGCAATCTCATAGCGAAAGATACGCAGTATTTT.

The V call is TRBV28, the J call TRBJ2-3; D is unresolved. The CDR3 runs to 15 residues. The V end was cut by 5 bases, the J end by 1 base, with 13 bases between. In germline, CDR1 is MDHEN, CDR2 SYDVKM. The CDR3 region is CASSHESVGTDTQYF. The DNA of the CDR3 is TGTGCCAGCAGTCACGAGTCGGTCGGCACAGATACGCAGTATTTT.